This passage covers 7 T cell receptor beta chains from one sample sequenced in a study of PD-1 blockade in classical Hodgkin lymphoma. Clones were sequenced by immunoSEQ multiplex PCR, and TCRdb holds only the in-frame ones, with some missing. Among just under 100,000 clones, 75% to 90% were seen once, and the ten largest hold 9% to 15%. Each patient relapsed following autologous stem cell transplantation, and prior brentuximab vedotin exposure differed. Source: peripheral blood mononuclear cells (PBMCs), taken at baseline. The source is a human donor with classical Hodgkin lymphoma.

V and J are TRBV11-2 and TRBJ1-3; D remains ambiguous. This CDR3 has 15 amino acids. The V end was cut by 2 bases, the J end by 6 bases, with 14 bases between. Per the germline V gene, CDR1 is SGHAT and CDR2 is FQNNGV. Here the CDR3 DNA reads TGTGCCAGCAGCTTAACGGGCCCCGGGTCAAACACCATATATTTT. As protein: CASSLTGPGSNTIYF.

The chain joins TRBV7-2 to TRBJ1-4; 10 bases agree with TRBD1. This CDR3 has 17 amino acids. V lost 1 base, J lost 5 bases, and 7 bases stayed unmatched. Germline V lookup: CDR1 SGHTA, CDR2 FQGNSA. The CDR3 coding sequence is TGTGCCAGCAGCTTAGGGGACAGGGGTCTTTTCAATGAAAAACTGTTTTTT. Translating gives CASSLGDRGLFNEKLFF.

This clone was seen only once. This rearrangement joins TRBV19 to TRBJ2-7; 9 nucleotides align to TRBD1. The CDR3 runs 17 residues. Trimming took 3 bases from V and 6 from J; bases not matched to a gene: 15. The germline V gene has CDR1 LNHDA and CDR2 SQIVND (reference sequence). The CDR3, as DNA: TGTGCCAGTAGTATTTTCGGCACCGGGACAGGGCGCGCCGAGCAGTACTTC. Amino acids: CASSIFGTGTGRAEQYF.

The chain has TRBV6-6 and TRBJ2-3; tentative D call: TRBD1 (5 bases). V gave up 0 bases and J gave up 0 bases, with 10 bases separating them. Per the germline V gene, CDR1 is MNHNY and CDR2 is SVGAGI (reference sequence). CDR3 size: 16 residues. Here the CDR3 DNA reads TGTGCCAGCAGTTACTCGTCGACAGAAAGCACAGATACGCAGTATTTT. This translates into CASSYSSTESTDTQYF.

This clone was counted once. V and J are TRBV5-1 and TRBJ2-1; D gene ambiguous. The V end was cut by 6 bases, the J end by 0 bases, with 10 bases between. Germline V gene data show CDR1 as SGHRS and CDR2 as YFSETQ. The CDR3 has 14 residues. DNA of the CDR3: TGCGCCAGCAAGGAGCGAGCCTCCTACAATGAGCAGTTCTTC. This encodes CASKERASYNEQFF.

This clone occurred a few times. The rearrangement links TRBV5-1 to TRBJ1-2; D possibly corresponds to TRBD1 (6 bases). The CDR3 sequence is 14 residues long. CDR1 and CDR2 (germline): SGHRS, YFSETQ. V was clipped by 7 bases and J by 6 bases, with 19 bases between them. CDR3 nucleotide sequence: TGCGCCAGCCAAAGCGAACAGGGTTTCGATGGCTACACCTTC. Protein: CASQSEQGFDGYTF.

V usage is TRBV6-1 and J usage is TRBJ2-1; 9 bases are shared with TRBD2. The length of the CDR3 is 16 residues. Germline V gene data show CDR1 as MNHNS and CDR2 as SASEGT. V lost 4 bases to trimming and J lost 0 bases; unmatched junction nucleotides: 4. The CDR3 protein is CASSAREGLSYNEQFF. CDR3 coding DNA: TGTGCCAGCAGTGCGCGGGAGGGCCTCTCCTACAATGAGCAGTTCTTC.